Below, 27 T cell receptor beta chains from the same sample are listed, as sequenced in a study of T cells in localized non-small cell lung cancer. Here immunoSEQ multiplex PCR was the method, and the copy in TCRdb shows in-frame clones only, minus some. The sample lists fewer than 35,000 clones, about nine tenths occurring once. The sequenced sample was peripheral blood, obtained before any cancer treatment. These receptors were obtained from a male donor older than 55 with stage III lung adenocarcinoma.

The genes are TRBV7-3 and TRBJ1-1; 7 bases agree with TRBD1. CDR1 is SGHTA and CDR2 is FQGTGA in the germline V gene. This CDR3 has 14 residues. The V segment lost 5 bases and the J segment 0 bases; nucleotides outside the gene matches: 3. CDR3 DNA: TGTGCCAGCAGCCGGGACAGAATGAACACTGAAGCTTTCTTT. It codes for CASSRDRMNTEAFF.

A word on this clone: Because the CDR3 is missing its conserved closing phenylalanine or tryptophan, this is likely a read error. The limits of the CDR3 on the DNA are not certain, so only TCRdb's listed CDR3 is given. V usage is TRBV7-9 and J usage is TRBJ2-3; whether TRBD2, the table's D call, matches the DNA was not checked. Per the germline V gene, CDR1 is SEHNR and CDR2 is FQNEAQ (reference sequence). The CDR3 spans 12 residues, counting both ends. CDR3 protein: CASTQISGGTPK.

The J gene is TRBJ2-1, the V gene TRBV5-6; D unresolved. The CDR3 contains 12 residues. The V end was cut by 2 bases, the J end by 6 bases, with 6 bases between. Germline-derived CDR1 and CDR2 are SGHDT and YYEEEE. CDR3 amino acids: CASSFQTNEQFF. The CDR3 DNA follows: TGTGCCAGCAGCTTCCAGACCAATGAGCAGTTCTTC.

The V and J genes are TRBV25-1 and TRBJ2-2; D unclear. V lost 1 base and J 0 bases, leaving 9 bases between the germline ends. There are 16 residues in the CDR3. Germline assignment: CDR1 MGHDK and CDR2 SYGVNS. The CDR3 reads CASSESRIANTGELFF. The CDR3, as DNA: TGTGCCAGCAGTGAATCACGGATAGCGAACACCGGGGAGCTGTTTTTT.

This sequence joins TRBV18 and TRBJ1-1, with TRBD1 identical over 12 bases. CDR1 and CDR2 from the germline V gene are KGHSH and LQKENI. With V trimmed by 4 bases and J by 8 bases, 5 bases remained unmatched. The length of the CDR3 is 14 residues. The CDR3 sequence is CASSHGTGGIEAFF. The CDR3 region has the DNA TGTGCCAGCTCACACGGGACAGGGGGCATCGAAGCTTTCTTT.

CDR3 protein: CSAPPRGRGDTQYF. The DNA for the CDR3 is TGCAGCGCCCCTCCCCGGGGGAGAGGAGATACGCAGTATTTT. The chain joins TRBV29-1 to TRBJ2-3, with a possible D match to TRBD2 (6 bases). Looked up from germline, CDR1 is SQVTM and CDR2 is ANQGSEA. Trimming took 7 bases from V and 5 from J, leaving 19 bases between them. CDR3 length equals 14 residues.

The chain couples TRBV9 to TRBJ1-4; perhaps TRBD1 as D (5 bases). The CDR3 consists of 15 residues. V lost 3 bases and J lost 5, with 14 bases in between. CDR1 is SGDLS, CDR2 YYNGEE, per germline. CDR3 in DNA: TGTGCCAGCAGCGGGGCCCGGGGCCTAAATGAAAAACTGTTTTTT. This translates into CASSGARGLNEKLFF.

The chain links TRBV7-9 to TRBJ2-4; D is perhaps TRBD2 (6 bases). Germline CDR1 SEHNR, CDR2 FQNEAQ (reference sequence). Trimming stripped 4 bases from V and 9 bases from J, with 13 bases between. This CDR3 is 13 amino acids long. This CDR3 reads CASSSVAGSIQYF. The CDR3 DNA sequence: TGTGCCAGCAGCTCGGTGGCGGGGAGCATTCAGTACTTC.

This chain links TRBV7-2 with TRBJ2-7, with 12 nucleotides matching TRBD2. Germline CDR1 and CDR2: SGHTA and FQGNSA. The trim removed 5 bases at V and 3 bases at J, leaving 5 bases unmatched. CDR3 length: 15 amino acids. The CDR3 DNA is TGTGCCAGCAGCAAGACTAGCGGGAGTGGCTACGAGCAGTACTTC. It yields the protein CASSKTSGSGYEQYF.

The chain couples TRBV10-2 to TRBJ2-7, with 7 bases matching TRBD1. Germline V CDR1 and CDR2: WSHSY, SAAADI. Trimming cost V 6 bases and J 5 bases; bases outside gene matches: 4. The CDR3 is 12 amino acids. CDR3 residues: CASRTGTDEQYF. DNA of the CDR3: TGCGCCAGCAGGACCGGGACAGACGAGCAGTACTTC.

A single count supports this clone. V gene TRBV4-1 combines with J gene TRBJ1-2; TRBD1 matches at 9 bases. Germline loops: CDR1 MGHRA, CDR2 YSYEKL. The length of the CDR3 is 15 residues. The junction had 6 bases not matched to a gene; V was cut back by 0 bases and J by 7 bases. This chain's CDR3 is CASSQDPGTGSGYTF. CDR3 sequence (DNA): TGCGCCAGCAGCCAAGATCCCGGGACAGGGTCTGGCTACACCTTC.

The CDR3 DNA reads as TGCGCCAGCAGCCCGGGACAGGGGGCAACAGAGACCCAGTACTTC. Translated, it gives CASSPGQGATETQYF. The genes are TRBV5-1 and TRBJ2-5, with 12 bases aligning to TRBD1. Germline assignment: CDR1 SGHRS and CDR2 YFSETQ. V shed 4 bases and J 4 bases; nucleotides not matched to a gene: 5. This CDR3 is 15 amino acids long.

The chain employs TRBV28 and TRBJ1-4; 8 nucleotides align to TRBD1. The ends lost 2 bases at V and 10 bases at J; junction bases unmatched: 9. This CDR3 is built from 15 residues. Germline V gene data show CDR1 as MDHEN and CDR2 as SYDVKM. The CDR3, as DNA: TGTGCCAGCAGTTTAGCCCCGGGGACAGGAGGAAAACTGTTTTTT. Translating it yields CASSLAPGTGGKLFF.

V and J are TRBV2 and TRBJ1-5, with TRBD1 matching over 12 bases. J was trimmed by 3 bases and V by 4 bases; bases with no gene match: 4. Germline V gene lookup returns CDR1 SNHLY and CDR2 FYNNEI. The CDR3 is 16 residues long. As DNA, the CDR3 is TGTGCCAGCAGTGTGGGACAGGGGGCCGACAATCAGCCCCAGCATTTT. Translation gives CASSVGQGADNQPQHF.

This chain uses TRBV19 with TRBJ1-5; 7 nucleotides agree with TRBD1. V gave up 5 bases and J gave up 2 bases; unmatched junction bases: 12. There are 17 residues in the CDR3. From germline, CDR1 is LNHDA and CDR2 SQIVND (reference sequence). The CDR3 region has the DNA TGTGCCAGTAGTCCCAGGGGGTGGGGAACGGGCAATCAGCCCCAGCATTTT. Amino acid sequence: CASSPRGWGTGNQPQHF.

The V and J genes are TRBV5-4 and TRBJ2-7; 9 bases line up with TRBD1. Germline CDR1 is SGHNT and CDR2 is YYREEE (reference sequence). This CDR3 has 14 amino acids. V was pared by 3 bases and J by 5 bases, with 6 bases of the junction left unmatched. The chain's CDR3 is CASSWTGVDNEQYF. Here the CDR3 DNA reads TGTGCCAGCAGCTGGACAGGGGTGGATAACGAGCAGTACTTC.

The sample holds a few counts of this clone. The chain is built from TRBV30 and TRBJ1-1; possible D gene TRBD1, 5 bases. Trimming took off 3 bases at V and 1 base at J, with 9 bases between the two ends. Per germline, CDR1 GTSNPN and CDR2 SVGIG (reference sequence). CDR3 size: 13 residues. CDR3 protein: CAWRGQANTEAFF. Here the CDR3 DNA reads TGTGCCTGGAGGGGGCAGGCGAACACTGAAGCTTTCTTT.

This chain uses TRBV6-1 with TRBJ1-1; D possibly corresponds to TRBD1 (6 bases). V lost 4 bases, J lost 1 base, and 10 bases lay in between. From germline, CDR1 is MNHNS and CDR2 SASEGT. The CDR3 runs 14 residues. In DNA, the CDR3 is TGTGCCAGCAGTGTGGGACAAACGAACACTGAAGCTTTCTTT. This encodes CASSVGQTNTEAFF.

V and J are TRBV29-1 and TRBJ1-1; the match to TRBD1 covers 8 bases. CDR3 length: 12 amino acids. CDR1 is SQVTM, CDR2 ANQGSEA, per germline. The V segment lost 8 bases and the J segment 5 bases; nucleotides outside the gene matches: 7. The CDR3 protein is CSITGGGTEAFF. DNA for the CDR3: TGCAGCATCACAGGGGGAGGGACTGAAGCTTTCTTT.

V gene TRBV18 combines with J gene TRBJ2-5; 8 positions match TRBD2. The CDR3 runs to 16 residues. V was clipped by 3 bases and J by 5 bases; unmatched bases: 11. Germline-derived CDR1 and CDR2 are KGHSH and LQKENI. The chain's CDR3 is CASSPSAGASGETQYF. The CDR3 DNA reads TGTGCCAGCTCACCTTCAGCGGGGGCCTCGGGCGAGACCCAGTACTTC.

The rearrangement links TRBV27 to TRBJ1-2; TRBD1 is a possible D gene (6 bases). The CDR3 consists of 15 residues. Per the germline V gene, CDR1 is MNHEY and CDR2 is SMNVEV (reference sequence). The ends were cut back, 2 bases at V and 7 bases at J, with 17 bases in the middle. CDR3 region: CASSLEVTGRLGYTF. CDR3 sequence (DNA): TGTGCCAGCAGTTTAGAAGTAACAGGGAGACTTGGCTACACCTTC.

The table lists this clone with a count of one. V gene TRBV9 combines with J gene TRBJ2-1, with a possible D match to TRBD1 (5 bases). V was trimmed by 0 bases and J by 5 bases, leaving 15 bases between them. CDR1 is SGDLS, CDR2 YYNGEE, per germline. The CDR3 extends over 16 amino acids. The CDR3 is CASSVAWTSSHNEQFF. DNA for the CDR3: TGTGCCAGCAGCGTAGCCTGGACATCGTCCCACAATGAGCAGTTCTTC.

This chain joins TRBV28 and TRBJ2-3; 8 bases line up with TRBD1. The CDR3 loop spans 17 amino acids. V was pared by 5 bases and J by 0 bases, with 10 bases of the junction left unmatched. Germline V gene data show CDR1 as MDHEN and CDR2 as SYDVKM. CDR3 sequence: CASSPRRGLFSTDTQYF. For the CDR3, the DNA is TGTGCCAGCAGTCCTCGCAGGGGGCTGTTCAGCACAGATACGCAGTATTTT.

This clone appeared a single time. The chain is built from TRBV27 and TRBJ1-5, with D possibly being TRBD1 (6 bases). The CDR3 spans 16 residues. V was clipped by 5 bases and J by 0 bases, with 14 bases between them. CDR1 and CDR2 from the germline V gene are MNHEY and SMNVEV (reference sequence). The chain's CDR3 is CASSLNRVSSNQPQHF. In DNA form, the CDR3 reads TGTGCCAGCAGTCTAAACAGGGTGAGTAGCAATCAGCCCCAGCATTTT.

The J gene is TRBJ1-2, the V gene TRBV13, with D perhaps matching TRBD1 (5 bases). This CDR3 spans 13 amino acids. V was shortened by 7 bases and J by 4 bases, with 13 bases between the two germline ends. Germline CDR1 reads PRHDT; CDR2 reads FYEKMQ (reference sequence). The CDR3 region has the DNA TGTGCCAGCACCCAGAGGGGATTCTATGGCTACACCTTC. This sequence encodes CASTQRGFYGYTF.

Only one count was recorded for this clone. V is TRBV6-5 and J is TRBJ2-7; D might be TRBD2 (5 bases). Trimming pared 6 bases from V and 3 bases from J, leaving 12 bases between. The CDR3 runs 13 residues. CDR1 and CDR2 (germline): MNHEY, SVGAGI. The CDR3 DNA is TGTGCCAGCAGCCCGCCAGGAGGCTACGAGCAGTACTTC. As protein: CASSPPGGYEQYF.

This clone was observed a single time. The CDR3 spells CASSSGTAPTKNIQYF. Written as DNA, the CDR3 is TGTGCCAGCAGCTCCGGGACAGCCCCAACTAAAAACATTCAGTACTTC. The chain uses TRBV13 and TRBJ2-4; TRBD1 matches 7 bases. This CDR3 comprises 16 residues. V gave up 4 bases and J gave up 4 bases; unmatched junction bases: 10. CDR1 and CDR2 from the germline V gene are PRHDT and FYEKMQ (reference sequence).